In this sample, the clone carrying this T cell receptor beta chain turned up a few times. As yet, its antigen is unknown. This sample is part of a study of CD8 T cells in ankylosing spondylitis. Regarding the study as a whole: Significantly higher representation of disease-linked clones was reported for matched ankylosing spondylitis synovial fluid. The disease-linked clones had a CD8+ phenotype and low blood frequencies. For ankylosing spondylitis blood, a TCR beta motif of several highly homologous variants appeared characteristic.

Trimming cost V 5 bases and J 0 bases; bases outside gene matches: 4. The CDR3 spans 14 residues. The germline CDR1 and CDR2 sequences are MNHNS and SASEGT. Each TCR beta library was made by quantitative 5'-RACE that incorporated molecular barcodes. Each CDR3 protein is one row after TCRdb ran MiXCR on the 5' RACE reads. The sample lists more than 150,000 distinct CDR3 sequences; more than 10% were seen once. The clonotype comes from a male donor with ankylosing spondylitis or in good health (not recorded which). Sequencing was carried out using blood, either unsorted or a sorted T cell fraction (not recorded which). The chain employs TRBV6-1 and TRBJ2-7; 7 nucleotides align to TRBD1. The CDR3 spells CASSTGQSSYEQYF. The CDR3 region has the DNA TGTGCCAGCAGTACGGGACAGTCCTCCTACGAGCAGTACTTC.